This T cell receptor (beta chain) was obtained from a study of blood T cell repertoires in COVID-19. Across the study: Nucleic acid was either cDNA or gDNA, and it came from T cells, B-cell-depleted T cells, or PBMCs.

Adults between roughly 18 and 95 years of age took part from 24 US areas. V was clipped by 2 bases and J by 2 bases, with 13 bases between them. The CDR3 is made up of 15 amino acids. The germline V gene encodes CDR1 MDHEN and CDR2 SYDVKM. Authors' processing steps: The assay estimated nucleated cells by amplifying reference gene primers. TCRdb keeps only in-frame clones here, not all; method: immunoSEQ multiplex PCR. That table furnishes V, J and clone size, whereas the DNA furnished D and trimming. The data hold some 300,000 clones, with about 88% observed a single time. The TCR was taken from a woman aged 30 to 39 who had recovered from COVID-19. The chain uses TRBV28 and TRBJ2-7, with D perhaps TRBD2 (6 bases). Sequenced sample: PBMCs or T cells enriched from blood (not recorded which). CDR3 region: CASSLHRREAYEQYF. The CDR3 region has the DNA TGTGCCAGCAGTTTACATCGGAGGGAGGCCTACGAGCAGTACTTC.